This T cell receptor beta chain comes out of a study of cytomegalovirus exposure and HLA in healthy donors. PCR employed 60 Vbeta and 13 Jbeta primers. Authors' processing steps: An analysis performed later counted 75 million to 80 million unique TCR beta chains (roughly 10 million of them shared). The data were produced by immunoSEQ multiplex PCR, yet TCRdb's version contains in-frame clones alone and is incomplete. The V and J calls and clone size were taken over from that table, and D and trimming were inferred from the DNA. The table for this sample gives around 34,000 clones. Germline assignment: CDR1 LNHNV and CDR2 YYDKDF (reference sequence). The CDR3 length is 16 residues. J gave up 3 bases and V 0 bases, and 7 bases lay outside the gene matches. Study observations and caveats: A later analysis linked a missense DCLRE1C variant to TCR beta V- and J-gene trimming.

For this clone: What it recognizes is unknown.

Sequencing was done on a sample of PBMCs. The sequence derives from a woman aged 40 to 50 in good health and CMV-seropositive. The J gene is TRBJ1-2, the V gene TRBV15; 7 nucleotides align to TRBD1. Here the CDR3 DNA reads TGTGCCACCAGCAGAGATTTAAGGGGGCGCGACTATGGCTACACCTTC. Its protein is CATSRDLRGRDYGYTF.